A selection of T cell receptor beta chains follows, all from one sample in a study of siplizumab effects on memory and regulatory T cells. TCRdb's table, derived via immunoSEQ multiplex PCR, lists solely in-frame clones and lacks some. This sample has tens of thousands of clones, with approximately 93% found just once. Source material: CD8+ T cells sorted from blood. Receptors were obtained from a human donor in good health. CDR3s leave out the opening cysteine and the closing phenylalanine or tryptophan. D genes are given only for firm matches.

TRBV7-6	16	TRBD2	ASSLAVLAGGFAYEQY
TRBV21-1	11	.	ASRTVGPYGYT
TRBV7-9	10	.	ASTSQGNEQY
TRBV2	12	.	AREDRDMNTEAF
TRBV6-6	10	.	ASSYRDQPQH
TRBV28	14	TRBD1	ASTRETFTGAGELF
TRBV14	13	.	ASSQLSGIQETQY
TRBV6-1	10	.	ASSPTSYEQY
TRBV9	11	.	ASSVGGSTEAF
TRBV4-1	10	.	ASSQEGRTTF
TRBV5-6	12	.	ASSLRVGNQPQH
TRBV27	13	.	ASILRTDFDYGYT
TRBV4-3	15	.	ASSQDGVQGGTDTQY
TRBV6-5	12	TRBD1	ASSTDRGPGELF
TRBV7-9	13	TRBD2	ASSSGLAGAYEQY
TRBV6-5	12	.	ASSPVGQPTEAF
TRBV29-1	11	.	SSREGENTEAF
TRBV27	10	TRBD2	ATRGGGETQY
TRBV4-1	11	TRBD1	ASSLQGAAEAF
TRBV7-9	16	TRBD2	ASSPTPGTSSSTGELF
TRBV27	12	TRBD1	ASSLGQDGYEQY
TRBV7-9	10	.	ASSLGTDTQY
TRBV4-1	13	.	ASSQDPDLPRELF
TRBV6-5	10	TRBD2	ATRGLEETQY
TRBV9	13	.	ASSVAGGAFPEQY
TRBV19	6	.	ASRGGT
TRBV10-3	11	.	AISESRTLGYT
TRBV9	12	.	ASSQGYLNTEAF
TRBV4-1	15	.	ASSQDTRAARTDTQY
TRBV13	12	.	ASSLDPGMTVAF
TRBV19	10	.	ASNHGTGELF
TRBV29-1	11	TRBD1	SVEPGQGYGYT
TRBV9	15	TRBD1	ASSHPRGQGISDTQY
TRBV7-6	10	.	ASSLWLAEQF
TRBV4-3	13	TRBD2	ASSHGLAEYYEQY
TRBV27	11	.	ASTGGENTEAF
TRBV5-1	13	.	ASSFFGQGTDTQY
TRBV4-2	11	.	ASSQPPEETQY
TRBV12-2	17	.	ASRLGSGQGFAGNQPQH
TRBV29-1	11	.	SVEAPGTYEQY
TRBV5-1	14	TRBD1	ASSSPLTGDTGELF
TRBV7-7	12	.	ASSLEVGDYEQY
TRBV7-9	15	TRBD1	ASSHPSPGQEINEQF
TRBV4-1	13	.	ASSQTQGLRYEQY
TRBV4-2	13	TRBD2	ASSQDSGGASEQY
TRBV7-6	12	.	ASSFAGEDTEAF
TRBV29-1	10	TRBD1	SVLQGDYGYT
TRBV7-6	14	TRBD2	ASRTGTRESTDTQY